This T cell receptor (beta chain) was found in a study of T cell responses to AZD1222 COVID-19 vaccine. Some clones are missing from TCRdb's copy, which holds only in-frame ones; the method was immunoSEQ multiplex PCR. The sample has 89,000 or so clones, 80% to 90% seen once. The germline V gene has CDR1 KGHSH and CDR2 LQKENI. The CDR3 has 14 residues. Germline trimming cut 3 bases from V and 3 bases from J; bases unmatched to any gene: 3. The rearrangement uses TRBV18 and TRBJ2-5, with 8 bases that match TRBD1. The clonotype originates from an adult in good health. Sequences were derived from peripheral blood, sampled on day 0 of AZD1222 vaccination. Here the CDR3 reads CASSPKTGEETQYF. The CDR3 coding sequence is TGTGCCAGCTCACCGAAGACAGGGGAAGAGACCCAGTACTTC.